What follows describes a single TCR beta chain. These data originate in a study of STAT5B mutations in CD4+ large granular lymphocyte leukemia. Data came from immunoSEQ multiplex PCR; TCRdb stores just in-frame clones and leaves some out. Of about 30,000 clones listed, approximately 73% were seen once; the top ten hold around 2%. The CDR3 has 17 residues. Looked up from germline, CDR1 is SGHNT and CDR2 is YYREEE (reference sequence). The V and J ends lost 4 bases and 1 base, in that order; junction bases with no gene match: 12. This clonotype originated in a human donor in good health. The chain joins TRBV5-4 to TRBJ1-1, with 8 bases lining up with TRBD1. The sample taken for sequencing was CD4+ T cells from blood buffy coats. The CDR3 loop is CASSLGPNRGENTEAFF. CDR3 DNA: TGTGCCAGCAGCCTGGGACCAAACAGGGGGGAGAACACTGAAGCTTTCTTT.